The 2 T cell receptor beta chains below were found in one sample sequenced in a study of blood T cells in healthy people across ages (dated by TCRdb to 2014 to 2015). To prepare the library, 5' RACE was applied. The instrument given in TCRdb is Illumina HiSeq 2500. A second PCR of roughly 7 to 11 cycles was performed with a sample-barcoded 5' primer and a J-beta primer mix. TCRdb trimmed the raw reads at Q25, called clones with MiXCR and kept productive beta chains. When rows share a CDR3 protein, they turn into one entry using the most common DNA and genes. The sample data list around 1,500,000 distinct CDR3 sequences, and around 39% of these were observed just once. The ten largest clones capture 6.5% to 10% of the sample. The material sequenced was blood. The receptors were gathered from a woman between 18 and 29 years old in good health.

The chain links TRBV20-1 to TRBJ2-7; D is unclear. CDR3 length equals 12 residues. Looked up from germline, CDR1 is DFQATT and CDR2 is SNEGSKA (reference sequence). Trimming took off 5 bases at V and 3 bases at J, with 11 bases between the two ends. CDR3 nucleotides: TGCAGTGCTTACCCCCGAAACTACGAGCAGTACTTC. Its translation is CSAYPRNYEQYF.

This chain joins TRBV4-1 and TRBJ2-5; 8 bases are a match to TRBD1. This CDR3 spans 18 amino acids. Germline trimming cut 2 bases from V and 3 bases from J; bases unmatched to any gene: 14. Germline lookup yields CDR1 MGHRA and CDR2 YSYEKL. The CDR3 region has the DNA TGCGCCAGCAGCCAACGGGGCAAGGCTTCGACAGGGGAAGAGACCCAGTACTTC. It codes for CASSQRGKASTGEETQYF.